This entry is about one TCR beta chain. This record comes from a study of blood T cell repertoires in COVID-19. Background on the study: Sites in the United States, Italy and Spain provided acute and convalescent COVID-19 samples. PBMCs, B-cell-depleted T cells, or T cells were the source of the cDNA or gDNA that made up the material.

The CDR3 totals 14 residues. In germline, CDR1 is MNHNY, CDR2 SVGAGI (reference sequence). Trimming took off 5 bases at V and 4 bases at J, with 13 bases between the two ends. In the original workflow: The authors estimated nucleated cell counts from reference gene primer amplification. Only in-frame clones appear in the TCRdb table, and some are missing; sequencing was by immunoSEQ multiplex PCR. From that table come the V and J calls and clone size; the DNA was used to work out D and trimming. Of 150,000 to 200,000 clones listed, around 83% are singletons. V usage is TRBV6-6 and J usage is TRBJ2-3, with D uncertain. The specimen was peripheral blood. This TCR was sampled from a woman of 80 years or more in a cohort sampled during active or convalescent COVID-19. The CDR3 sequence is CASSTYQVSDTQYF. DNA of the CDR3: TGTGCCAGCAGTACCTACCAGGTGTCAGATACGCAGTATTTT.